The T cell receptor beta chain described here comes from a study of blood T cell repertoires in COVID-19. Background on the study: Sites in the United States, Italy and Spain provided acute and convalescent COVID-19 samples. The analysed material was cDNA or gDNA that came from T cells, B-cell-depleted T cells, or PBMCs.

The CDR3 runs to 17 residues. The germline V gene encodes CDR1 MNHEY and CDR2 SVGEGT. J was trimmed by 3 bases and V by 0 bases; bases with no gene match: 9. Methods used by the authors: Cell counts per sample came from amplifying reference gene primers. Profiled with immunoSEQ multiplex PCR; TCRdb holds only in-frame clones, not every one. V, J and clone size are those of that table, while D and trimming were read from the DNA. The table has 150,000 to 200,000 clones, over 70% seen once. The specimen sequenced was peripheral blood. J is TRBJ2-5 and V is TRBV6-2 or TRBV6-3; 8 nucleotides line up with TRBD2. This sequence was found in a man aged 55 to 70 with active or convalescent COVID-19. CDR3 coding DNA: TGTGCCAGCAGTTACTCGAGTTGGCGGGAGGTGAAAGAGACCCAGTACTTC. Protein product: CASSYSSWREVKETQYF.